Detailed here is one T cell receptor (beta chain). Its antigen remains unknown. These data belong to a study of OX40 agonist ivuxolimab in advanced cancers. General study findings and limits: Expanded clones were, on average, more numerous among CD8+ T cells than CD4+.

Germline V gene sequence: CDR1 SQVTM, CDR2 ANQGSEA. CDR3 length: 17 residues. The trim removed 6 bases at V and 2 bases at J, leaving 14 bases unmatched. Produced via immunoSEQ multiplex PCR; TCRdb's table is partial and in-frame only. This sample has about 83,000 clones, with just over 90% found just once. The source was CD4+ or CD8+ T cells sorted from blood, collected in a trial of the OX40 agonist ivuxolimab. The TCR originated in an adult with an advanced solid tumor such as melanoma, head and neck, liver or kidney cancer. The chain combines TRBV29-1 with TRBJ2-7; 12 bases match TRBD2. The CDR3, as DNA: TGCAGCGTCCCCGGACTAGCGGGATACAGCTACGCCTACGAGCAGTACTTC. Translation: CSVPGLAGYSYAYEQYF.